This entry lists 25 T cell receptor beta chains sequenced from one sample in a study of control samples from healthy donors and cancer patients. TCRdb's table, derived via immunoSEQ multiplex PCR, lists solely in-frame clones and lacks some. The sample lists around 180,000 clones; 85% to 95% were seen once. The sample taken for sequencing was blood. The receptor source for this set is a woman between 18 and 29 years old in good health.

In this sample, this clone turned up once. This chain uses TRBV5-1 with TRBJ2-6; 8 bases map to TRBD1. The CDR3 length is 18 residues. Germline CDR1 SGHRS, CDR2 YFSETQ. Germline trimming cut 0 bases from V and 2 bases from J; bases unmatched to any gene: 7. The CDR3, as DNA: TGCGCCAGCAGCTTGGGCCCGACAGGGGAGGCTGGGGCCAACGTCCTGACTTTC. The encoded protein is CASSLGPTGEAGANVLTF. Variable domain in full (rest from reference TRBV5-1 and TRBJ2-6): KAGVTQTPRYLIKTRGQQVTLSCSPISGHRSVSWYQQTPGQGLQFLFEYFSETQRNKGNFPGRFSGRQFSNSRSEMNVSTLELGDSALYLCASSLGPTGEAGANVLTFGAGSRLTVL.

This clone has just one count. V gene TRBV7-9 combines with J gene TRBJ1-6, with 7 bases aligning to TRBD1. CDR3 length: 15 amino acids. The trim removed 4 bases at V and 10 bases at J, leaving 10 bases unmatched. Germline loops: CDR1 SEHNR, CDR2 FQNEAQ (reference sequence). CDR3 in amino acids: CASSSGQAAGSPLHF. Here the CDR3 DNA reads TGTGCCAGCAGCTCCGGACAGGCGGCAGGGTCACCCCTCCACTTT.

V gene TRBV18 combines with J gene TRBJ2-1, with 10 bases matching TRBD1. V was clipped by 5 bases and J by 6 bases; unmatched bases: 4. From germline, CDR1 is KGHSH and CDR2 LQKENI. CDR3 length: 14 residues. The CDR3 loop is CASSFRDRGNEQFF. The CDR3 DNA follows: TGTGCCAGCTCATTCCGGGACAGGGGCAATGAGCAGTTCTTC.

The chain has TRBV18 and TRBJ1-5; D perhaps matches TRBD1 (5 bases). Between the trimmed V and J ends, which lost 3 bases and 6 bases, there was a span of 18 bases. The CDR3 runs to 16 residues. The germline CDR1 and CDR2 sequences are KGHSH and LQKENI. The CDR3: CASSPTGGGTGQPQHF. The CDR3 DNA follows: TGTGCCAGCTCACCGACCGGGGGGGGAACGGGTCAGCCCCAGCATTTT.

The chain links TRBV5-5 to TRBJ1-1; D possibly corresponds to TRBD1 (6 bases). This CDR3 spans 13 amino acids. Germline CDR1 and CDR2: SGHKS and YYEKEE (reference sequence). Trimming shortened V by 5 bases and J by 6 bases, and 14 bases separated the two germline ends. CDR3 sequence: CASSLFQGPEAFF. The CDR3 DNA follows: TGTGCCAGCAGTTTATTTCAGGGGCCTGAAGCTTTCTTT. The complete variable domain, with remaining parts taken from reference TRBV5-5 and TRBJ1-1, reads DAGVTQSPTHLIKTRGQQVTLRCSPISGHKSVSWYQQVLGQGPQFIFQYYEKEERGRGNFPDRFSARQFPNYSSELNVNALLLGDSALYLCASSLFQGPEAFFGQGTRLTVV.

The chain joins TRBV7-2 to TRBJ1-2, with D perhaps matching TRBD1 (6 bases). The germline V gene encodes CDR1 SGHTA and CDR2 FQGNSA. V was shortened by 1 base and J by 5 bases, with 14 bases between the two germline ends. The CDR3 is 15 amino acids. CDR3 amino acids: CASSLVPGRGYGYTF. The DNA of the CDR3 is TGTGCCAGCAGCTTAGTTCCGGGCAGGGGTTATGGCTACACCTTC.

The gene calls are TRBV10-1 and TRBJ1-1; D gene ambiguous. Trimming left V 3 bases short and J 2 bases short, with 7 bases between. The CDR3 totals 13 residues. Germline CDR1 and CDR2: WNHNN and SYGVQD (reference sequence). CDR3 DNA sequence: TGCGCCAGCAGTGACGCAATTAACACTGAAGCTTTCTTT. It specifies CASSDAINTEAFF.

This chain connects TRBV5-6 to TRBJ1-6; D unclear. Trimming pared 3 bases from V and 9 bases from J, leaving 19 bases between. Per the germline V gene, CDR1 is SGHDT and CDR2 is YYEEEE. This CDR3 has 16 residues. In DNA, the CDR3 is TGTGCCAGCAGCTCCTCGGATTGGTATTGGGGTTCACCCCTCCACTTT. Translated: CASSSSDWYWGSPLHF.

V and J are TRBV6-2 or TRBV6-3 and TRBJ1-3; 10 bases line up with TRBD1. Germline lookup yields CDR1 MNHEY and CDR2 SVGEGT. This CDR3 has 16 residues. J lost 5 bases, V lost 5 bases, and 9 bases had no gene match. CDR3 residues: CASSPPDRGQRNTIYF. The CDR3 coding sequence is TGTGCCAGCAGTCCGCCAGACAGGGGGCAAAGAAACACCATATATTTT.

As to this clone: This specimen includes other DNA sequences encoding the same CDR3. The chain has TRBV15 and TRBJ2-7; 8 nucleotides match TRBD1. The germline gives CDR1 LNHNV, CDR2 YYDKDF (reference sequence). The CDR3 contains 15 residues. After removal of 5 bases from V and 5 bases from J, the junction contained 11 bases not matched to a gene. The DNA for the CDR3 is TGTGCCACCAGCGTCCTCCGGACAGGGAGGAACGAGCAGTACTTC. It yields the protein CATSVLRTGRNEQYF.

This CDR3 is CASSYRGGNTEAFF. The CDR3 nucleotides read TGTGCCAGCAGTTACAGGGGGGGCAACACTGAAGCTTTCTTT. The J gene is TRBJ1-1, the V gene TRBV6-5, with a possible D match to TRBD1 (6 bases). The CDR3 spans 14 residues. Deletions cut 2 bases from V and 2 bases from J, with 9 bases between. Germline CDR1 is MNHEY and CDR2 is SVGAGI.

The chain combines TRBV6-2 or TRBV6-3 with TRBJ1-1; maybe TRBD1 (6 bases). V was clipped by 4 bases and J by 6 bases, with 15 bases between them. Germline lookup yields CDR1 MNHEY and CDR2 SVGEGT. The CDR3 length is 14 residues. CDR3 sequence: CASSFRGGEAEAFF. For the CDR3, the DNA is TGTGCCAGCAGTTTCCGAGGGGGGGAAGCTGAAGCTTTCTTT.

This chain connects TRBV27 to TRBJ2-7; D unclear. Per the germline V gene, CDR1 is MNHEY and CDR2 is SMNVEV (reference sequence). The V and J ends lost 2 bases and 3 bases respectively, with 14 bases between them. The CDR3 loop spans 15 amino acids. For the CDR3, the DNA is TGTGCCAGCAGTTTAGGGTCGGCAGCCTACTACGAGCAGTACTTC. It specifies CASSLGSAAYYEQYF.

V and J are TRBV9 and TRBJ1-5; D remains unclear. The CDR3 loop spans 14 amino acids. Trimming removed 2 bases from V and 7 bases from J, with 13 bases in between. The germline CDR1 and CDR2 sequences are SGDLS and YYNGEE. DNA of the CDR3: TGTGCCAGCAGCGTGGGTTCTATTGGGCAGCCCCAGCATTTT. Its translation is CASSVGSIGQPQHF. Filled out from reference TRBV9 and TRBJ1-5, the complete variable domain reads DSGVTQTPKHLITATGQRVTLRCSPRSGDLSVYWYQQSLDQGLQFLIQYYNGEERAKGNILERFSAQQFPDLHSELNLSSLELGDSALYFCASSVGSIGQPQHFGDGTRLSIL.

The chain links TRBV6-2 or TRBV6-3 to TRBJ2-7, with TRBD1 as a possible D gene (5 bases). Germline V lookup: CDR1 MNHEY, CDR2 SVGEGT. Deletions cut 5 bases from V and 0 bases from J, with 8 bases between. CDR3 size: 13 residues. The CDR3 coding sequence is TGTGCCAGCAGTAGGGGTGCCTCCTACGAGCAGTACTTC. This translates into CASSRGASYEQYF.

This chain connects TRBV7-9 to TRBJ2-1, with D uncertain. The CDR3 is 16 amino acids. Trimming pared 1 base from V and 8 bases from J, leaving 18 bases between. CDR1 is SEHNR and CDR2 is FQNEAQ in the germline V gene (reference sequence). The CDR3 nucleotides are TGTGCCAGCAGCTTAGTCAGAGGTTCTATGATGCATGAGCAGTTCTTC. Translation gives CASSLVRGSMMHEQFF.

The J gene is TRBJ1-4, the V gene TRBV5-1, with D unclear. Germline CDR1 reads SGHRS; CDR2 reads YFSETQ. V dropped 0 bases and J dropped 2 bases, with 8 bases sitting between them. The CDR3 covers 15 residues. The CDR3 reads CASSLDTGTNEKLFF. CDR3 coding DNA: TGCGCCAGCAGCTTGGATACGGGGACTAATGAAAAACTGTTTTTT.

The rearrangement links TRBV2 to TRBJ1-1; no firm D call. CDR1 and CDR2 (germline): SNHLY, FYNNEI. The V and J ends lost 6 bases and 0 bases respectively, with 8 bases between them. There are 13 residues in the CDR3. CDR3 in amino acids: CASRREVNTEAFF. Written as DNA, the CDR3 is TGTGCCAGCAGGCGCGAAGTGAACACTGAAGCTTTCTTT.

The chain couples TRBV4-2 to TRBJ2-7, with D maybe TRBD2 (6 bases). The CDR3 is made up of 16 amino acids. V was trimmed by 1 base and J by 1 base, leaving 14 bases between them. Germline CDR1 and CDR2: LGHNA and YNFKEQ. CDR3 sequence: CASSQAGVAESYEQYF. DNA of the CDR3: TGTGCCAGCAGCCAAGCGGGAGTAGCGGAGTCCTACGAGCAGTACTTC.

The chain's CDR3 is CASSLGPRPTYQPQHF. The CDR3 bases are TGTGCCAGCAGCTTAGGCCCCAGGCCCACCTATCAGCCCCAGCATTTT. The chain is built from TRBV11-2 and TRBJ1-5; D ambiguous. Trimming took 1 base from V and 5 from J, leaving 15 bases between them. The CDR3 totals 16 residues. Germline V gene sequence: CDR1 SGHAT, CDR2 FQNNGV.

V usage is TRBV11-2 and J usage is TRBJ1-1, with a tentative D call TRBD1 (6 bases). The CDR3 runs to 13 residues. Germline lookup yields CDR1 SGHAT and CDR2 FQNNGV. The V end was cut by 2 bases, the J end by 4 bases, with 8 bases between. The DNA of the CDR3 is TGTGCCAGCAGCTTAAAAGGGGGCACTGAAGCTTTCTTT. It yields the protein CASSLKGGTEAFF.

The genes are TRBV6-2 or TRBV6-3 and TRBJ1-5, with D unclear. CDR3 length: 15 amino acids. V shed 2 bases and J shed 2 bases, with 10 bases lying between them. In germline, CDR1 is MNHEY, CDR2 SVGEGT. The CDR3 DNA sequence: TGTGCCAGCAGTTACGCCCTTGATGGCAATCAGCCCCAGCATTTT. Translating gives CASSYALDGNQPQHF.

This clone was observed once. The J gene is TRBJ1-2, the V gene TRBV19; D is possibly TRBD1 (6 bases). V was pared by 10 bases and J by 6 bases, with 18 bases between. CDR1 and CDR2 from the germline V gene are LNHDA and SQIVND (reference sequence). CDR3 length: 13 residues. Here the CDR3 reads CATRIGGHDGYTF. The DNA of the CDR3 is TGTGCCACTAGAATCGGGGGCCACGATGGCTACACCTTC.

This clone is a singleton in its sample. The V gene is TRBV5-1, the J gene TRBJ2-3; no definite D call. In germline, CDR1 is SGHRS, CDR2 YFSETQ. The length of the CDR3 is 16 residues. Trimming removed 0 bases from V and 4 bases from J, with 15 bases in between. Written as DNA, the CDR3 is TGCGCCAGCAGCTTGGACGGGTCGCCCCGGGCAGATACGCAGTATTTT. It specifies CASSLDGSPRADTQYF.

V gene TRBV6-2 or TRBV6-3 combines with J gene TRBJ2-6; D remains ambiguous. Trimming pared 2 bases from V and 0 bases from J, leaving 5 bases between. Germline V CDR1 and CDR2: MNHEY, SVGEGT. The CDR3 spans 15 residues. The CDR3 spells CASSYGGSGANVLTF. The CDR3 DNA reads TGTGCCAGCAGTTACGGCGGCTCTGGGGCCAACGTCCTGACTTTC.